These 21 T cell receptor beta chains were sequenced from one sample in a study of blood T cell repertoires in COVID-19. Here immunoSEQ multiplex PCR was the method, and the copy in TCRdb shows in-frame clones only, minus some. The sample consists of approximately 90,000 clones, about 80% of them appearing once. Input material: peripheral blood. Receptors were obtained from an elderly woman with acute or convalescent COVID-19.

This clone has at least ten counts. Here the CDR3 reads CASSVAGSGANVLTF. CDR3 nucleotide sequence: TGTGCCAGCAGTGTCGCCGGCTCTGGGGCCAACGTCCTGACTTTC. The V gene is TRBV2, the J gene TRBJ2-6, with no clear D. The germline V and J ends were trimmed by 4 bases and 0 bases, with 7 bases remaining between them. CDR3 size: 15 residues. Germline V gene data show CDR1 as SNHLY and CDR2 as FYNNEI.

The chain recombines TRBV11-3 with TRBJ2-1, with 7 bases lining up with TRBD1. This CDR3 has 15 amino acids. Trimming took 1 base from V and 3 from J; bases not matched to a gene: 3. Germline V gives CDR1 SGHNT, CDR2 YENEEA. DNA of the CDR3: TGTGCCAGCAGCTTAGTAGGGGGCAGCTACAATGAGCAGTTCTTC. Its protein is CASSLVGGSYNEQFF.

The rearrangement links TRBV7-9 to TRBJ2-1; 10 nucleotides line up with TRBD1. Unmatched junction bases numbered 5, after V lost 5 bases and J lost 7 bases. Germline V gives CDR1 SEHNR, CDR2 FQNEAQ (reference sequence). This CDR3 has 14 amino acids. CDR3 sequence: CASSRQGAGNEQFF. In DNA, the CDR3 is TGTGCCAGCAGCCGACAGGGGGCAGGTAATGAGCAGTTCTTC.

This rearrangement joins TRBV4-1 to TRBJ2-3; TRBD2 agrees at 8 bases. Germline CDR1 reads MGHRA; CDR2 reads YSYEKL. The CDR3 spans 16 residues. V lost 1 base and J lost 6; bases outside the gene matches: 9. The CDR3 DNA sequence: TGCGCCAGCAGCCAAGGGCCGGGAGGGCCTTTGGATACGCAGTATTTT. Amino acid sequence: CASSQGPGGPLDTQYF.

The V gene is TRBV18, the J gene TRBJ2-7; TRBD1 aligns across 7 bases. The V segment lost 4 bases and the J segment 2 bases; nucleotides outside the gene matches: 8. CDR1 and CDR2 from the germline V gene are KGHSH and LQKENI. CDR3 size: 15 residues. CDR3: CASSLSNRGPYEQYF. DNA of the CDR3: TGTGCCAGCTCACTTTCTAACAGGGGCCCCTACGAGCAGTACTTC.

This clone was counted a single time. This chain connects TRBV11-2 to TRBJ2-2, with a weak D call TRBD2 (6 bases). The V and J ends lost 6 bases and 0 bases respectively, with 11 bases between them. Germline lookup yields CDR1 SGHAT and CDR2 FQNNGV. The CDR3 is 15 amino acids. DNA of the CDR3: TGTGCCAGCAGATTCGCTAGCGCGAACACCGGGGAGCTGTTTTTT. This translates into CASRFASANTGELFF.

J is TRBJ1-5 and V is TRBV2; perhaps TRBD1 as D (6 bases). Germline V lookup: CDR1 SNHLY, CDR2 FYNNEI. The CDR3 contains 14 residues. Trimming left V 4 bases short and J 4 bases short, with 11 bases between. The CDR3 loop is CASSVEQGNQPQHF. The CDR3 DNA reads TGTGCCAGCAGTGTAGAACAGGGTAATCAGCCCCAGCATTTT.

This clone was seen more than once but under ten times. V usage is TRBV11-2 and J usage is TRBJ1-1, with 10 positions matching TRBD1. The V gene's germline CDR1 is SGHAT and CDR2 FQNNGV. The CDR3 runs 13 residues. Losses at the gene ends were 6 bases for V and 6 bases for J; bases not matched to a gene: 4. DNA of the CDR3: TGTGCCAGCAGTTGGGACAGGGGAGCTGAAGCTTTCTTT. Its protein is CASSWDRGAEAFF.

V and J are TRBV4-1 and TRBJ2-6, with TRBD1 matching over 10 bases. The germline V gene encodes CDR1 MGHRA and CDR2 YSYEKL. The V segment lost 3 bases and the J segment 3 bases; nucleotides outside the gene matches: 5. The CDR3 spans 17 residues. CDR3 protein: CASSQRQGAGGANVLTF. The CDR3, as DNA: TGCGCCAGCAGCCAGAGACAGGGGGCGGGTGGGGCCAACGTCCTGACTTTC.

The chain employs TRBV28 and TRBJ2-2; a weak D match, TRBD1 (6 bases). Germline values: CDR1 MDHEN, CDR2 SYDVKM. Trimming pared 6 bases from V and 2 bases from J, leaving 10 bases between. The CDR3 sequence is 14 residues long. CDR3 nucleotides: TGTGCCAGCAGCCGAGGGGGAAACACCGGGGAGCTGTTTTTT. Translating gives CASSRGGNTGELFF. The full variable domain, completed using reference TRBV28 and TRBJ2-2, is DVKVTQSSRYLVKRTGEKVFLECVQDMDHENMFWYRQDPGLGLRLIYFSYDVKMKEKGDIPEGYSVSREKKERFSLILESASTNQTSMYLCASSRGGNTGELFFGEGSRLTVL.

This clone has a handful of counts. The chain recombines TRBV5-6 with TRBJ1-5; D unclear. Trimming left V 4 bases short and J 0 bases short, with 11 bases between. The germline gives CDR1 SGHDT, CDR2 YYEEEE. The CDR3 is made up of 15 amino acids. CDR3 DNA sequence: TGTGCCAGCAGCCAAGAGAAATATAGCAATCAGCCCCAGCATTTT. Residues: CASSQEKYSNQPQHF.

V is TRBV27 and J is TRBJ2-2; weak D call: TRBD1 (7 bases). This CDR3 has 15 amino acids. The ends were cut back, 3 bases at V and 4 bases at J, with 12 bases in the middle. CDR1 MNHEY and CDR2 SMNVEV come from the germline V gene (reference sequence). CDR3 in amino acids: CASSFPGGGTGELFF. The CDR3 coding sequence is TGTGCCAGCAGTTTCCCAGGGGGAGGCACCGGGGAGCTGTTTTTT.

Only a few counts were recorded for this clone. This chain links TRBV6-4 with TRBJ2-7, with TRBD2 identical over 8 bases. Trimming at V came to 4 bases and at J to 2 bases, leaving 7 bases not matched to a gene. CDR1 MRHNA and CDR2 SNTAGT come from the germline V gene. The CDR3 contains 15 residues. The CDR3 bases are TGTGCCAGCAGTGTGGCTAGCGGGTCGACCTACGAGCAGTACTTC. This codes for CASSVASGSTYEQYF.

The CDR3 here is CSVEAYRGRGFDYGYTF. The DNA for the CDR3 is TGCAGCGTTGAAGCCTACAGGGGGCGCGGATTTGACTATGGCTACACCTTC. V is TRBV29-1 and J is TRBJ1-2; 9 bases line up with TRBD1. From germline, CDR1 is SQVTM and CDR2 ANQGSEA. V was pared by 1 base and J by 3 bases, with 12 bases of the junction left unmatched. The CDR3 runs to 17 residues.

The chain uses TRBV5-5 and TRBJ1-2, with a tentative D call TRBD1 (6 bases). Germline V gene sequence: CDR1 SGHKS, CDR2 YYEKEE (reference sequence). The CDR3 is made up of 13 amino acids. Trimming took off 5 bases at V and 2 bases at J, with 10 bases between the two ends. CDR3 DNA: TGTGCCAGCAGTACGGACAGCAACTATGGCTACACCTTC. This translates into CASSTDSNYGYTF.

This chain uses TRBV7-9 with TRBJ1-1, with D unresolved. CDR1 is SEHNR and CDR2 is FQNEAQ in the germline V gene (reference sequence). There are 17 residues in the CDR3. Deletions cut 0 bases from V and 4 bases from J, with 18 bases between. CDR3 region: CASSLAFLPGSVTEAFF. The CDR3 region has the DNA TGTGCCAGCAGCTTAGCTTTCTTGCCAGGATCTGTCACTGAAGCTTTCTTT.

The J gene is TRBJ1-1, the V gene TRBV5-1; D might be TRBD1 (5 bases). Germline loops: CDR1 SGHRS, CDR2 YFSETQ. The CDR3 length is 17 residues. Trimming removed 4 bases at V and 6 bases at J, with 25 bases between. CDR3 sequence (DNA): TGCGCCAGCAGCCCATCGATGAAGTACAGGCATGCGGCTGAAGCTTTCTTT. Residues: CASSPSMKYRHAAEAFF.

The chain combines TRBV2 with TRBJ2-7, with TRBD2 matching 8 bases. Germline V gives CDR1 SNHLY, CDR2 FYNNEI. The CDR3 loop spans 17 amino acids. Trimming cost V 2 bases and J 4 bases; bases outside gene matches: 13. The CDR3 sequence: CASSESRPGTSGYEQYF. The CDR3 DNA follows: TGTGCCAGCAGTGAAAGTCGCCCCGGGACTAGTGGTTACGAGCAGTACTTC. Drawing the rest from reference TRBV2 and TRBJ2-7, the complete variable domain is EPEVTQTPSHQVTQMGQEVILRCVPISNHLYFYWYRQILGQKVEFLVSFYNNEISEKSEIFDDQFSVERPDGSNFTLKIRSTKLEDSAMYFCASSESRPGTSGYEQYFGPGTRLTVT.

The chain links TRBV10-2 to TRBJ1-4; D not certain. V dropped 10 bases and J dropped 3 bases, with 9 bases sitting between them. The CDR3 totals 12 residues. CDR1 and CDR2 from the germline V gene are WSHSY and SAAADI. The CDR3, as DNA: TGCGCCACTAGCAGCGCTAATGAAAAACTGTTTTTT. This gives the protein CATSSANEKLFF.

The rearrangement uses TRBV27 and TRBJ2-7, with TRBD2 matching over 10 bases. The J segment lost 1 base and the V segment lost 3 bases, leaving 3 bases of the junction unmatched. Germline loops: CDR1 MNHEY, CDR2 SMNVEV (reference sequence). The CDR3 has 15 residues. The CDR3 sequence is CASSLTSGLSYEQYF. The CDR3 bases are TGTGCCAGCAGTTTGACTAGCGGGCTTTCCTACGAGCAGTACTTC.

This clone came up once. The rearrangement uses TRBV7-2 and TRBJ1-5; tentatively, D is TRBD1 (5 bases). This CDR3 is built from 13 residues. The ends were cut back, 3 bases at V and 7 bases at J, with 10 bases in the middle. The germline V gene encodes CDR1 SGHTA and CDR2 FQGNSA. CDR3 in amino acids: CASSLGGEQPQHF. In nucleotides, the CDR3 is TGTGCCAGCAGCTTGGGGGGAGAACAGCCCCAGCATTTT.